This T cell receptor beta chain was identified during a study of breast tumors, draining lymph nodes, adjacent tissues. The lymph nodes were axillary draining lymph nodes from breast cancer patients. This CDR3 is 17 amino acids long. V dropped 5 bases and J dropped 0 bases, with 14 bases sitting between them. Per germline, CDR1 LGHNT and CDR2 FRNRAP. TCRdb ran MiXCR on the multiplex PCR reads and lists one entry per CDR3 protein. The profile shows roughly 110,000 distinct CDR3 sequences, about 30% of them singletons. Study outcomes and limitations: Data fit most tumor T cells coming from lymph node, expanding in tumor. Tumor repertoires ranked between lymph nodes and nontumor tissue in diversity, with V and J gene preferences.

This clonotype occurred many times. What it recognizes is unknown. This clone may be a read error of a much larger clone one base away. The sample was axillary lymph node tissue. This sequence originates from a female donor with breast cancer. Some clones in this sample may be carry-over from other donors' samples. The chain recombines TRBV12-5 with TRBJ2-6; D possibly corresponds to TRBD2 (5 bases). CDR3 in amino acids: CASGIGLLGSGANVLTF. In DNA form, the CDR3 reads TGTGCTAGTGGTATCGGACTTCTTGGCTCTGGGGCCAACGTCCTGACTTTC.